This paragraph reports one TCR beta chain. Per germline, CDR1 MNHEY and CDR2 SMNVEV (reference sequence). V gave up 4 bases and J gave up 6 bases; unmatched junction bases: 8. This CDR3 contains 15 residues. The sample originates from a study of blood T cell repertoires in COVID-19. The assay was immunoSEQ multiplex PCR, and TCRdb's table has in-frame clones only and misses some. In the table there are about 100,000 clones, 75% to 95% of which are singletons. The chain joins TRBV27 to TRBJ1-5; 8 nucleotides agree with TRBD1. The receptor comes from a woman under 40 with acute or convalescent COVID-19. Sequencing was performed on peripheral blood. Here the CDR3 DNA reads TGTGCCAGCAGTTCACAGGGGGTTTCTGTTCAGCCCCAGCATTTT. It specifies CASSSQGVSVQPQHF.